This T cell receptor (beta chain) comes out of a study of cytomegalovirus exposure and HLA in healthy donors (dated by TCRdb to 2015 to 2018). About the investigation overall: An earlier analysis of about 530 of the donors reported roughly 300 Gb of sequence data and 117 million unique TCR beta sequences obtained from about 170 million T cells. An early release covering over 500 HLA-typed donors comprised about 320 gigabases of sequencing data and 85 million or so unique TCR sequences. The genetic ancestry cluster associated with self-reported Caucasian donors included 80% to 90% of the 350 to 500 genotyped donors. The study aimed to test whether cataloging public T cell receptors could reveal signatures of past pathogen exposure. The study profiled the T cell repertoires of about 640 subjects by immunosequencing and related them to cytomegalovirus serostatus. A separate validation cohort of approximately 130 different subjects was used in addition to the 666-subject first cohort. The study combined high-throughput TCR immunosequencing, statistical association of individual TCRs with disease status, and machine learning to predict cytomegalovirus infection status. In a later analysis, previously published TCR beta repertoires from 550 to 750 donors were re-analyzed and high-resolution HLA genotyping was added so that TCR occurrence patterns could be studied. Rather than drawing on any new phenotypic data, the later analysis identified candidate immune exposures from TCR beta sequences and the way those sequences occurred across donors. An earlier analysis of a few hundred of the donors applied high-throughput TCR beta sequencing to assess whether each TCR beta V gene segment acted as functional or pseudogenic. Alongside the repertoire data, information on donor age, sex, ethnicity and CMV serostatus was compiled. In a later genetic analysis, genome-wide SNP genotypes for 398 of the 666 donors were used, and that subset was treated as a discovery cohort. All discovery cohort repertoires had been generated using a single sequencing platform. Class I and class II HLA loci were covered by the typing at four-digit resolution. The number of typed donors differed by locus: roughly 629-630 for A, B, C, DRB1 and DQB1; 500 to 550 for DQA1; around 610 for DPA1; and 400 to 480 for DPB1. Four or five DR-DQ haplotypes were treated as single units for association and clustering because of strong linkage in the cohort. Among 350 to 400 genotyped donors of the cohort, an average of around 240,000 unique TCR beta nucleotide sequences were sequenced per donor, roughly 18% of them non-productive. Summary of the overall study and its limitations: The sequencing pipeline was judged likely to have produced a cluster of highly shared sequence variants as a technical artifact. In a later genetic analysis, a missense DCLRE1C variant was associated with V-gene and J-gene trimming of TCR beta chains, and the association was replicated in an independent cohort. In a later analysis, HLA-associated TCR beta chains were found to be more clonally expanded and to have lower generation probabilities than equally common non-associated chains. In a later genetic analysis, fewer N-insertions in productive TCRs were reported among donors in an Asian-associated ancestry cluster than the roughly 700-donor mean. In a later analysis, TCR association rates were found to vary across HLA loci, with the most associated TCRs seen for DRB1 alleles and the fewest for HLA-C alleles. CMV serostatus was the only immune exposure information available for the cohort. When HLA alleles, especially DR and DQ, strongly co-occurred, TCR associations were difficult to assign to individual alleles. Linkage disequilibrium might explain the correlated functional status among segregating V segments, but an unknown experimental factor could not be excluded. Cytomegalovirus status was reported to be diagnosed by the classifier with high specificity and sensitivity in both the original and validation cohorts. Three of the identified cytomegalovirus-associated TCR beta chains were confirmed in vitro to be specific for cytomegalovirus antigens. A further reported finding was that TCR beta sequences accurately predicted the HLA-A and HLA-B alleles for most subjects in the first cohort. This cohort had only TCR beta chains sequenced, and the lack of alpha or paired-chain data limited which features could be detected. At a false discovery rate of 0.05, a later analysis linked around 15,000 TCR beta sequences to specific HLA alleles. Broadly in line with IMGT annotations, most TCR beta V segments showed up in productive rearrangements about 87% or about 30% of the time in an earlier analysis of approximately 640 of the donors. Roughly 17 rarely observed V segments, including chromosome 9 orphons, were excluded from the earlier analysis of 550 to 700 of the donors because counts were too low. Because some donors lacked HLA typing at each locus, the association tests relied only on the typed subset. Several of the top co-occurrence clusters appeared to be linked to parvovirus B19, influenza, CMV and Epstein-Barr virus, according to a later analysis. Most CMV-associated TCR beta chains appeared to be HLA-restricted in a later analysis, and the HLA associations seemed to be driven largely by CMV exposure. The authors suggested that the approach could potentially be generalized to other disease states and immunological phenotypes. The study listed 150 to 200 TCR beta chains as associated with cytomegalovirus. Some IMGT-functional V segments, including TRBV6-2 and TRBV6-3, could not be told apart with the 87-base-pair reads, so those segments were excluded. Across donors, most TCR sequences were observed very rarely, whereas some public TCRs were present in many individuals. The presence/absence analyses assumed that sequencing depth was roughly uniform across donors, and that assumption may not be true.

The cohort comprised more than 550 healthy bone marrow donors. Cohort members were all nominally healthy when sampled, although unrecorded immune exposures were likely present. The donor was CMV seronegative and was included in the group of 352 seronegative cohort members. Each donor provided a peripheral blood sample, and peripheral blood mononuclear cells were used for TCR beta sequencing. The Qiagen DNeasy Blood Extraction Kit was used to extract genomic DNA from the blood cell samples. Via the germline V gene, CDR1 is LGHNA and CDR2 YNFKEQ. Taken from cysteine to phenylalanine, the CDR3 has 16 residues. Only the CDR3 region is kept as DNA, spanning 48 bases read in frame from base 1. V is clipped by 3 bases and J by 3 bases, and the sequence between their germline boundaries is 18 bases long. The method behind the library was the immunoSEQ multiplex PCR assay. For the multiplex PCR, a mixture combining 60 forward primers for TCR Vbeta segments and 13 reverse primers for TCR Jbeta segments was used. The CDR3 region of rearranged TCR beta genes was amplified from genomic DNA with a multiplex PCR assay. Amplified TCR beta libraries were sequenced as 87-base-pair reads on the Illumina HiSeq System. The published analysis was carried out like this. Across the 500 to 700 repertoires, a later analysis counted some 81 million unique TCR beta chains, roughly 11 million of which were shared by at least two donors. A nearest-neighbor algorithm error-corrected the raw reads and collapsed the reads into unique sequences, merging closely related sequences to remove PCR and sequencing errors. To assign V, D and J gene segments, CDR3 sequences were aligned to IMGT reference sequences. Each retained sequence needed at least a six-nucleotide match to both a V gene segment and a J gene segment. A rearrangement was called productive if the CDR3 had no stop codons and remained in frame with V and J, and every other rearrangement was called non-productive. CDR3 was defined according to IMGT convention as the region running from the second conserved V-encoded cysteine to the conserved J-encoded phenylalanine. In an earlier analysis of some 550 of the donors, sequences lacking an unambiguous match to a single V gene segment were excluded. In an earlier analysis of a few hundred of the donors, V segments were called functional above 56.7% productive rearrangements and were called segregating when the between-donor standard deviation exceeded 5%. A statistical classification framework was built for diagnosing cytomegalovirus status from the catalog of TCR beta chain sequences. A later analysis assigned V and J genes by comparing TCR nucleotide sequences with IMGT/GENE-DB human TR gene sequences. A later analysis assigned CDR3 sequences and most-parsimonious VDJ recombination scenarios with the TCRdist pipeline. In a later analysis, each TCR beta chain was defined by its CDR3 amino acid sequence together with its V-gene family, and reads lacking a unique V-gene family were excluded. A later analysis removed several hundred highly shared, low-generation-probability nucleotide sequences to deal with suspected cross-contamination and a sequencing artifact. For each public chain, a later analysis derived a clonal expansion index from normalized ranks of inferred template counts within each repertoire. Generation probabilities in a later analysis came from a VDJ recombination model fitted to out-of-frame rearrangements, and those results were checked against IGoR. In a later analysis, hypergeometric tests were used to score TCR-TCR, TCR-HLA and TCR-CMV co-occurrence, with a repertoire-size bias correction applied to TCR pairs. To estimate false discovery rates, a later analysis permuted the HLA or CMV assignments 20 times. In a later analysis, co-occurring TCRs were grouped using DBSCAN, and TCRdist sequence similarity was added for clustering within HLA-allele-positive subsets. Repertoires with fewer than 30,000 or more than 120,000 public chains, plus five repertoires with anomalous nucleotide sharing, were excluded from co-occurrence clustering. Here the immuneACCESS table is served through TCRdb, limited to in-frame sequences with V and J called. Missing clones are a known gap in these copies; in checked studies unresolved V genes cover under half, and the rest lacks a known reason. That table is the source of V, J and clone size, and D and trimming were worked out from the DNA. This sample is represented by about 130,000 clones; about 70% of them were singletons. Over 3% of the sample is in the top ten clones.

In the case of this clone: The clone's antigen remains unknown. No clone much larger than this one lies a single base away; base qualities are absent.

Specimen: PBMCs. The TCR sequence derives from a man aged 35-49 years in good health and CMV-seronegative. The chain is encoded by TRBV4-2 joined to TRBJ2-7, and TRBD2 may be the D gene, going by 6 matching bases. Here is the DNA: TGTGCCAGCAGCCAGGATGGGGTGGCTAGCGTCTACGAGCAGTACTTC. Translated, it gives CASSQDGVASVYEQYF.